This T cell receptor beta chain was identified in a study of blood T cells in healthy people across ages. Study-level findings and limits: Older individuals had lower TCR beta diversity per million T cells (the decline was roughly linear).

Comment on this clonotype: What it recognizes is unknown.

Primed by a sample-barcoded 5' primer and a J-beta primer mix, a second PCR proceeded for roughly 6 to 12 cycles. TCRdb redid the calling of the 5' RACE reads with MiXCR, one entry per CDR3 protein. The data contain 1.2 million to 1.5 million distinct CDR3 sequences, approximately 60% of them singletons. Drawing of peripheral blood yielded about 10 milliliters from each donor. The authors extracted at least 6 micrograms of total RNA per sample. The ends were cut back, 7 bases at V and 4 bases at J, with 20 bases in the middle. The CDR3 runs 16 residues. The sequenced sample was blood. The gene calls are TRBV12-3 or TRBV12-4 and TRBJ2-4; D is perhaps TRBD2 (6 bases). This sequence originates from a young man in good health. CDR3: CASTPGGGVSKNIQYF. The DNA for the CDR3 is TGTGCCAGCACTCCCGGTGGCGGGGTGTCGAAAAACATTCAGTACTTC.